Included here is one T cell receptor beta chain sequence, with context. No antigen is known for it. Patient tissue came from resections in Japan or China, 2014–2017. Each case's diagnosis was confirmed by two pathologists on H&E. The CDR3 has 12 amino acids. Germline lookup yields CDR1 SNHLY and CDR2 FYNNEI. Trimming shortened V by 10 bases and J by 5 bases, and 12 bases separated the two germline ends. The sample belongs to a study of immune evolution from preneoplasia to lung adenocarcinoma. Notes on the study in general: Top clone share appeared to fall from AAH through AIS, MIA, adenocarcinoma.

Profiling relied on immunoSEQ multiplex PCR, and the TCRdb table lists in-frame clones only, not all of them. This table has about 8,200 clones, 65% to 85% appearing once. This clonotype was sampled from a person aged 65 to 85 with lung adenocarcinoma. Sequencing was done on a sample of FFPE adjacent normal lung tissue. The gene calls are TRBV2 and TRBJ2-1, with unresolved D. The CDR3 sequence: CAILAAHNEQFF. The CDR3 region has the DNA TGTGCCATATTGGCCGCGCACAATGAGCAGTTCTTC.